This is a list of T cell receptor beta chains from one sample in a study of graft-versus-host responses after intestinal transplantation. These receptors are not linked to any known antigen. Repertoires were generated with immunoSEQ multiplex PCR, while TCRdb's copy carries only in-frame clones and drops some. The data show around 90,000 clones, 80% to 95% seen once. This material consisted of unstimulated CD8+ T cells sorted from spleen or lymph node cells, taken before transplant. These receptors originate from a human donor who was the organ donor for an intestinal transplant. Each CDR3 is given with its conserved first and last residue. Fields, in order: clone size, CDR3 length, J gene, D gene, V gene, CDR3 protein, CDR3 DNA. A D gene is named only where the DNA matches it firmly. The size entry is marked missing in some rows and otherwise reads once, few, many or a size class.

>NA|16|TRBJ2-7|NA|TRBV4-2
CASSQDLGAYAYEQYF
TGTGCCAGCAGCCAAGATTTGGGCGCATACGCCTACGAGCAGTACTTC
>NA|12|TRBJ2-1|TRBD1|TRBV7-9
CASSPGTGEQFF
TGTGCCAGCAGCCCCGGGACAGGGGAGCAGTTCTTC
>NA|13|TRBJ1-4|NA|TRBV19
CASSMAGFEKLFF
TGTGCCAGTAGTATGGCAGGTTTTGAAAAACTGTTTTTT
>NA|15|TRBJ1-6|TRBD1|TRBV6-5
CASKPSGQVFSPLHF
TGTGCCAGCAAACCCTCGGGACAGGTTTTTTCACCCCTCCACTTT
>NA|12|TRBJ2-1|NA|TRBV15
CATSRASHEQFF
TGTGCCACCAGCAGGGCTAGCCATGAGCAGTTCTTC
>NA|12|TRBJ1-1|NA|TRBV25-1
CASSDSYTEAFF
TGTGCCAGCAGCGACAGCTACACTGAAGCTTTCTTT
>once|15|TRBJ2-2|TRBD1|TRBV30
CAWTPGGSYTGELFF
TGTGCCTGGACTCCAGGGGGCTCGTACACCGGGGAGCTGTTTTTT
>NA|18|TRBJ2-3|NA|TRBV4-1
CASSQISISGDSTDTQYF
TGCGCCAGCAGCCAAATTTCTATTAGCGGTGATAGCACAGATACGCAGTATTTT
>NA|14|TRBJ2-7|NA|TRBV28
CASSPIQSSYEQYF
TGTGCCAGCAGCCCGATACAGAGCTCCTACGAGCAGTACTTC
>few|12|TRBJ1-4|NA|TRBV4-2
CASSHGREKLFF
TGTGCCAGCAGCCACGGTCGTGAAAAACTGTTTTTT
>once|13|TRBJ1-2|NA|TRBV6-1
CASREDSAAGYTF
TGTGCCAGCAGGGAGGACTCGGCCGCTGGCTACACCTTC
>NA|14|TRBJ2-7|NA|TRBV15
CATSPRGLSYEQYF
TGTGCCACCAGCCCGAGGGGGTTAAGCTACGAGCAGTACTTC
>NA|13|TRBJ1-3|TRBD1|TRBV29-1
CSVRTGRGNTIYF
TGCAGCGTCAGGACAGGAAGAGGAAACACCATATATTTT
>NA|16|TRBJ1-1|TRBD1|TRBV11-2
CASSQGAVRWGTEAFF
TGTGCCAGCAGCCAGGGGGCTGTACGTTGGGGCACTGAAGCTTTCTTT
>NA|12|TRBJ2-1|NA|TRBV2
CASSRQDNEQFF
TGTGCCAGCAGTAGACAGGACAATGAGCAGTTCTTC
>NA|13|TRBJ1-2|TRBD1|TRBV6-1
CASSRGTGDGYTF
TGTGCCAGCAGCCGCGGGACAGGGGATGGCTACACCTTC
>NA|16|TRBJ1-2|NA|TRBV2
CASPRRLAGLDYGYTF
TGTGCCAGCCCTCGCCGACTTGCGGGTCTGGACTATGGCTACACCTTC
>NA|18|TRBJ1-6|NA|TRBV27
CASSFSSGWELGNSPLHF
TGTGCCAGCAGTTTCAGTTCGGGTTGGGAGTTGGGAAATTCACCCCTCCACTTT
>NA|19|TRBJ2-4|TRBD2|TRBV30
CAWSTLLAGPSVAKNIQYF
TGTGCCTGGAGTACCCTACTAGCGGGACCTTCCGTAGCCAAAAACATTCAGTACTTC
>NA|15|TRBJ1-1|NA|TRBV19
CASILARGPVTEAFF
NA
>NA|15|TRBJ1-6|NA|TRBV9
CASSVGGGAASPLHF
TGTGCCAGCAGCGTAGGAGGAGGGGCGGCTTCACCCCTCCACTTT
>NA|13|TRBJ1-1|NA|TRBV5-1
CASSSGVSTEAFF
TGCGCCAGCAGCTCAGGGGTGAGCACTGAAGCTTTCTTT
>NA|17|TRBJ2-1|TRBD2|TRBV10-3
CAISELNSGGFNNEQFF
TGTGCCATCAGTGAACTCAATAGCGGGGGCTTCAACAATGAGCAGTTCTTC
>NA|13|TRBJ1-1|NA|TRBV6-4
CASSDGPNTEAFF
TGTGCCAGCAGTGACGGCCCGAACACTGAAGCTTTCTTT
>NA|16|TRBJ2-5|TRBD1|TRBV7-8
CASSGPTDRGWETQYF
TGTGCCAGCAGCGGCCCCACCGACAGGGGATGGGAGACCCAGTACTTC
>NA|14|TRBJ2-1|TRBD2|TRBV9
CASSVEAGTHEQFF
TGTGCCAGCAGCGTAGAAGCGGGAACTCATGAGCAGTTCTTC
>NA|13|TRBJ2-7|TRBD2|TRBV27
CASRTSGSYEQYF
TGTGCCAGCAGGACTAGCGGGAGCTACGAGCAGTACTTC
>once|15|TRBJ1-3|NA|TRBV2
CASSGGVSSGNTIYF
TGTGCCAGCAGTGGAGGCGTCAGCTCTGGAAACACCATATATTTT
>NA|14|TRBJ2-5|NA|TRBV2
CASNEFSGQETQYF
TGTGCCAGCAATGAGTTTTCGGGCCAAGAGACCCAGTACTTC
>NA|18|TRBJ2-1|TRBD2|TRBV5-6
CASSPWPASGRFHNEQFF
TGTGCCAGCAGCCCCTGGCCAGCCAGCGGGAGATTCCACAATGAGCAGTTCTTC
>few|15|TRBJ2-1|NA|TRBV27
CASSSQGNNYNEQFF
TGTGCCAGCAGTTCCCAGGGGAACAACTACAATGAGCAGTTCTTC
>NA|15|TRBJ1-1|TRBD1|TRBV5-4
CASSTRDRVNTEAFF
TGTGCCAGCAGCACTCGGGACAGGGTAAACACTGAAGCTTTCTTT
>NA|14|TRBJ2-5|NA|TRBV13
CASSLGGGEETQYF
TGTGCCAGCAGCTTAGGGGGGGGAGAAGAGACCCAGTACTTC
>NA|14|TRBJ1-2|NA|TRBV25-1
CASSERRENYGYTF
TGTGCCAGCAGTGAACGTCGGGAAAACTATGGCTACACCTTC
>NA|12|TRBJ1-1|NA|TRBV5-4
CASSPQGTEAFF
TGTGCCAGCAGCCCACAGGGCACTGAAGCTTTCTTT
>NA|15|TRBJ2-7|TRBD2|TRBV11-3
CASTPGLAASYEQYF
TGTGCCAGCACCCCAGGACTAGCGGCATCCTACGAGCAGTACTTC
>NA|14|TRBJ1-2|NA|TRBV5-6
CASSLGGGRYGYTF
TGTGCCAGCAGCTTGGGCGGAGGCCGCTATGGCTACACCTTC
>NA|15|TRBJ2-7|NA|TRBV5-1
CASSLAGLDHYEQYF
TGCGCCAGCAGCTTGGCCGGCCTAGACCACTACGAGCAGTACTTC
>NA|14|TRBJ2-7|NA|TRBV9
CASSVRDGGYEQYF
TGTGCCAGCAGCGTCCGGGACGGGGGCTACGAGCAGTACTTC
>NA|18|TRBJ2-7|NA|TRBV6-1
CASSEATYGTAGSYEQYF
TGTGCCAGCAGTGAAGCGACGTACGGGACTGCAGGATCCTACGAGCAGTACTTC
>NA|13|TRBJ2-1|TRBD2|TRBV7-6
CASSVGTSDEQFF
TGTGCCAGCAGCGTTGGGACTAGCGATGAGCAGTTCTTC
>NA|13|TRBJ1-2|NA|TRBV19
CASSSTEHYGYTF
TGTGCCAGTAGCTCGACAGAGCACTATGGCTACACCTTC
>NA|14|TRBJ2-7|NA|TRBV9
CASSAGVLPYEQYF
TGTGCCAGCAGCGCGGGGGTTTTACCCTACGAGCAGTACTTC
>once|13|TRBJ1-4|TRBD1|TRBV6-5
CASRDRANEKLFF
TGTGCCAGCAGAGACAGGGCTAATGAAAAACTGTTTTTT
>NA|14|TRBJ2-1|NA|TRBV28
CASSFIGQTNEQFF
TGTGCCAGCAGTTTTATCGGACAAACCAATGAGCAGTTCTTC
>NA|12|TRBJ2-7|TRBD1|TRBV25-1
CASSPTGVEQYF
TGTGCCAGCAGTCCCACAGGGGTAGAGCAGTACTTC
>once|16|TRBJ2-1|TRBD2|TRBV4-1
CASSQVAGVSYNEQFF
TGCGCCAGCAGCCAAGTTGCGGGGGTCTCCTACAATGAGCAGTTCTTC
>NA|14|TRBJ1-1|NA|TRBV9
CASSTQGYSTEAFF
TGTGCCAGCAGTACCCAGGGGTATAGCACTGAAGCTTTCTTT
>NA|15|TRBJ2-4|NA|TRBV30
CAWSDRVAVVDIQYF
TGTGCCTGGAGTGACAGGGTGGCGGTTGTGGACATTCAGTACTTC
>NA|14|TRBJ2-1|NA|TRBV10-3
CAISETSSYNEQFF
TGTGCCATCAGTGAGACCAGCTCCTACAATGAGCAGTTCTTC
>NA|14|TRBJ2-5|TRBD2|TRBV6-5
CASSTGLARETQYF
TGTGCCAGCAGTACAGGACTAGCTAGGGAGACCCAGTACTTC
>NA|13|TRBJ2-7|TRBD1|TRBV7-9
CASSYKTGDEQYF
TGTGCCAGCAGCTATAAGACAGGGGACGAGCAGTACTTC
>NA|14|TRBJ2-7|NA|TRBV27
CASSLTENPYEQYF
TGTGCCAGCAGTCTTACAGAGAACCCCTACGAGCAGTACTTC
>NA|15|TRBJ1-2|NA|TRBV27
CASSSEPGLFYGYTF
TGTGCCAGCAGCTCCGAACCGGGACTCTTCTATGGCTACACCTTC
>NA|15|TRBJ2-5|TRBD2|TRBV2
CASSEARTSWETQYF
TGTGCCAGCAGTGAAGCGAGGACTAGCTGGGAGACCCAGTACTTC